The 17 T cell receptor beta chains below come from one sample, sequenced in a study of shared clonotypes between healthy human individuals. Profiling relied on immunoSEQ multiplex PCR, and the TCRdb table lists in-frame clones only, not all of them. The sample carries roughly 650,000 clones, 95% to 98% recorded once. The sample consisted of naive CD4+ T cells sorted from blood. The subset was: CD45RA+ positively selected. The receptors were gathered from a woman aged 25 to 39 in good health.

This chain connects TRBV5-6 to TRBJ2-3; 8 bases align to TRBD2. The CDR3 spans 14 residues. The germline V gene has CDR1 SGHDT and CDR2 YYEEEE. With 4 bases clipped from V and 6 bases from J, the junction kept 7 bases outside the gene matches. The CDR3 region has the DNA TGTGCCAGCAGCGCGGGACTAGGACGCGATACGCAGTATTTT. Protein sequence: CASSAGLGRDTQYF.

This chain links TRBV6-5 with TRBJ2-7; 12 bases fit TRBD2. CDR1 is MNHEY, CDR2 SVGAGI, per germline. Trimming at V came to 5 bases and at J to 3 bases, leaving 5 bases not matched to a gene. The CDR3 length is 15 residues. In DNA, the CDR3 is TGTGCCAGCAGTGGTGGACTAGCGGGGCACTACGAGCAGTACTTC. Protein product: CASSGGLAGHYEQYF.

This chain's CDR3 is CSVDEGDYGYTF. The DNA of the CDR3 is TGCAGCGTTGACGAGGGCGACTATGGCTACACCTTC. This chain uses TRBV29-1 with TRBJ1-2; no firm D call. The CDR3 runs 12 residues. The ends were cut back, 3 bases at V and 3 bases at J, with 8 bases in the middle. Per germline, CDR1 SQVTM and CDR2 ANQGSEA.

The chain couples TRBV7-3 to TRBJ2-1; the match to TRBD2 covers 14 bases. Germline lookup yields CDR1 SGHTA and CDR2 FQGTGA. The CDR3 extends over 15 amino acids. V lost 5 bases, J lost 7 bases, and 4 bases stayed unmatched. The CDR3 loop is CASSQTSGRVNEQFF. The CDR3, as DNA: TGTGCCAGCAGCCAGACTAGCGGGAGGGTAAATGAGCAGTTCTTC.

This chain links TRBV28 with TRBJ1-4; 12 bases align to TRBD1. V shed 5 bases and J 4 bases; nucleotides not matched to a gene: 8. Germline CDR1 and CDR2: MDHEN and SYDVKM. The CDR3 runs to 17 residues. CDR3 residues: CASSATGQGAGNEKLFF. The CDR3 region has the DNA TGTGCCAGCAGTGCCACGGGACAGGGGGCTGGTAATGAAAAACTGTTTTTT.

CDR3: CSAGQENTEAFF. The DNA of the CDR3 is TGCAGCGCCGGACAGGAGAACACTGAAGCTTTCTTT. This rearrangement joins TRBV29-1 to TRBJ1-1; 7 bases map to TRBD1. Germline V gives CDR1 SQVTM, CDR2 ANQGSEA. J was trimmed by 1 base and V by 7 bases; bases with no gene match: 3. The CDR3 length is 12 residues.

The V gene is TRBV4-2, the J gene TRBJ2-7; 11 nucleotides line up with TRBD2. V shed 3 bases, J shed 2 bases, and the junction held 3 bases outside the gene matches. Germline assignment: CDR1 LGHNA and CDR2 YNFKEQ. The CDR3 runs 15 residues. CDR3 DNA: TGTGCCAGCAGCCAGACTAGCGGGACCGCCTACGAGCAGTACTTC. It yields the protein CASSQTSGTAYEQYF.

The chain has TRBV19 and TRBJ1-4; weak D call: TRBD1 (5 bases). The CDR3 extends over 14 amino acids. Trimming left V 3 bases short and J 4 bases short, with 9 bases between. Germline CDR1 and CDR2: LNHDA and SQIVND (reference sequence). CDR3 nucleotide sequence: TGTGCCAGTAGTATGGGGCAGATTAATGAAAAACTGTTTTTT. This sequence encodes CASSMGQINEKLFF.

This clone was seen only once. The chain combines TRBV9 with TRBJ2-2; D possibly corresponds to TRBD2 (5 bases). The V end lost 0 bases, the J end lost 7 bases, and 13 bases lay between the germline ends. Per the germline V gene, CDR1 is SGDLS and CDR2 is YYNGEE. The CDR3 sequence is 15 residues long. CDR3 residues: CASSVDRGSVGELFF. CDR3 coding DNA: TGTGCCAGCAGCGTAGATAGAGGGAGCGTCGGGGAGCTGTTTTTT. The full variable domain, completed using reference TRBV9 and TRBJ2-2, is DSGVTQTPKHLITATGQRVTLRCSPRSGDLSVYWYQQSLDQGLQFLIQYYNGEERAKGNILERFSAQQFPDLHSELNLSSLELGDSALYFCASSVDRGSVGELFFGEGSRLTVL.

The J gene is TRBJ2-1, the V gene TRBV27, with 10 bases that match TRBD2. The CDR3 loop spans 15 amino acids. CDR1 and CDR2 (germline): MNHEY, SMNVEV (reference sequence). The ends lost 9 bases at V and 8 bases at J; junction bases unmatched: 13. CDR3 loop: CASSASSGRNHEQFF. CDR3 bases: TGTGCCAGTAGCGCGTCTAGCGGGAGAAACCATGAGCAGTTCTTC.

This sequence joins TRBV9 and TRBJ1-4, with unresolved D. V lost 0 bases, J lost 6 bases, and 12 bases lay in between. The CDR3 consists of 15 residues. Germline CDR1 reads SGDLS; CDR2 reads YYNGEE. The CDR3 loop is CASSVGGGNDEKLFF. The CDR3 DNA is TGTGCCAGCAGCGTAGGTGGAGGGAACGATGAAAAACTGTTTTTT.

CDR3 region: CASRVETEAFF. CDR3 DNA sequence: TGTGCCAGCAGGGTTGAAACTGAAGCTTTCTTT. This chain connects TRBV2 to TRBJ1-1; no reliable D call. Trimming shortened V by 6 bases and J by 5 bases, and 7 bases separated the two germline ends. In germline, CDR1 is SNHLY, CDR2 FYNNEI. This CDR3 comprises 11 residues. The entire variable domain, with the rest obtained from reference TRBV2 and TRBJ1-1, is as follows: EPEVTQTPSHQVTQMGQEVILRCVPISNHLYFYWYRQILGQKVEFLVSFYNNEISEKSEIFDDQFSVERPDGSNFTLKIRSTKLEDSAMYFCASRVETEAFFGQGTRLTVV.

This rearrangement joins TRBV5-1 to TRBJ2-7, with unresolved D. V dropped 0 bases and J dropped 4 bases, with 8 bases sitting between them. Per germline, CDR1 SGHRS and CDR2 YFSETQ. CDR3 length equals 13 residues. The CDR3 sequence: CASSLALGYEQYF. The CDR3 region has the DNA TGCGCCAGCAGCTTGGCCCTCGGTTACGAGCAGTACTTC.

CDR3 DNA: TGTGCCAGTAGTGCGAAGTCAGGCGGGAGCACCTACAATGAGCAGTTCTTC. Protein: CASSAKSGGSTYNEQFF. J is TRBJ2-1 and V is TRBV19; 7 nucleotides line up with TRBD2. The CDR3 loop spans 17 amino acids. The V gene end was trimmed by 5 bases and the J gene end by 2 bases; junction bases not matched to a gene: 12. Germline CDR1 LNHDA, CDR2 SQIVND (reference sequence).

This chain connects TRBV9 to TRBJ2-5; 14 bases fit TRBD2. After removal of 3 bases from V and 1 base from J, the junction contained 5 bases not matched to a gene. The CDR3 length is 17 residues. From germline, CDR1 is SGDLS and CDR2 YYNGEE. DNA for the CDR3: TGTGCCAGCAGCGCGGGACTAGCGGGAGCCTCCCAAGAGACCCAGTACTTC. It yields the protein CASSAGLAGASQETQYF.

The rearrangement uses TRBV5-4 and TRBJ2-7, with D possibly being TRBD1 (6 bases). CDR1 and CDR2 from the germline V gene are SGHNT and YYREEE (reference sequence). The V end lost 4 bases, the J end lost 7 bases, and 21 bases lay between the germline ends. The CDR3 is 15 residues long. The CDR3 bases are TGTGCCAGCAGCAGTGGCAACAGGGAAGTTCGAGAGCAGTACTTC. As protein: CASSSGNREVREQYF.

The gene calls are TRBV7-6 and TRBJ2-1; the match to TRBD2 covers 14 bases. V was pared by 6 bases and J by 6 bases, with 7 bases of the junction left unmatched. Germline V gene lookup returns CDR1 SGHVS and CDR2 FNYEAQ. The CDR3 runs 16 residues. The CDR3 region is CASSFPGLAGANEQFF. CDR3 coding DNA: TGTGCCAGCAGTTTCCCGGGACTAGCGGGGGCCAATGAGCAGTTCTTC.